This T cell receptor beta chain was recorded in a study of cytomegalovirus exposure and HLA in healthy donors. Regarding the study as a whole: In vitro assays verified that three CMV-associated chains recognized CMV antigens specifically.

PCR used 60 Vbeta primers and 13 Jbeta primers. The repertoire was sequenced with immunoSEQ multiplex PCR; TCRdb's copy has only in-frame clones and lacks some. The sample has 220,000 or so clones; approximately 68% are singletons. The J segment lost 4 bases and the V segment lost 2 bases, leaving 9 bases of the junction unmatched. Germline V lookup: CDR1 SGHAT, CDR2 FQNNGV. The CDR3 is 17 residues long. Details on this clone: The antigen is unknown.

This chain uses TRBV11-2 with TRBJ2-5, with 11 bases identical to TRBD2. Material: PBMCs. This receptor was identified in a woman in her 30s in good health and CMV-seronegative. The CDR3: CASSLWVAGGGRETQYF. In DNA, the CDR3 is TGTGCCAGCAGCTTATGGGTAGCGGGAGGGGGTAGAGAGACCCAGTACTTC.